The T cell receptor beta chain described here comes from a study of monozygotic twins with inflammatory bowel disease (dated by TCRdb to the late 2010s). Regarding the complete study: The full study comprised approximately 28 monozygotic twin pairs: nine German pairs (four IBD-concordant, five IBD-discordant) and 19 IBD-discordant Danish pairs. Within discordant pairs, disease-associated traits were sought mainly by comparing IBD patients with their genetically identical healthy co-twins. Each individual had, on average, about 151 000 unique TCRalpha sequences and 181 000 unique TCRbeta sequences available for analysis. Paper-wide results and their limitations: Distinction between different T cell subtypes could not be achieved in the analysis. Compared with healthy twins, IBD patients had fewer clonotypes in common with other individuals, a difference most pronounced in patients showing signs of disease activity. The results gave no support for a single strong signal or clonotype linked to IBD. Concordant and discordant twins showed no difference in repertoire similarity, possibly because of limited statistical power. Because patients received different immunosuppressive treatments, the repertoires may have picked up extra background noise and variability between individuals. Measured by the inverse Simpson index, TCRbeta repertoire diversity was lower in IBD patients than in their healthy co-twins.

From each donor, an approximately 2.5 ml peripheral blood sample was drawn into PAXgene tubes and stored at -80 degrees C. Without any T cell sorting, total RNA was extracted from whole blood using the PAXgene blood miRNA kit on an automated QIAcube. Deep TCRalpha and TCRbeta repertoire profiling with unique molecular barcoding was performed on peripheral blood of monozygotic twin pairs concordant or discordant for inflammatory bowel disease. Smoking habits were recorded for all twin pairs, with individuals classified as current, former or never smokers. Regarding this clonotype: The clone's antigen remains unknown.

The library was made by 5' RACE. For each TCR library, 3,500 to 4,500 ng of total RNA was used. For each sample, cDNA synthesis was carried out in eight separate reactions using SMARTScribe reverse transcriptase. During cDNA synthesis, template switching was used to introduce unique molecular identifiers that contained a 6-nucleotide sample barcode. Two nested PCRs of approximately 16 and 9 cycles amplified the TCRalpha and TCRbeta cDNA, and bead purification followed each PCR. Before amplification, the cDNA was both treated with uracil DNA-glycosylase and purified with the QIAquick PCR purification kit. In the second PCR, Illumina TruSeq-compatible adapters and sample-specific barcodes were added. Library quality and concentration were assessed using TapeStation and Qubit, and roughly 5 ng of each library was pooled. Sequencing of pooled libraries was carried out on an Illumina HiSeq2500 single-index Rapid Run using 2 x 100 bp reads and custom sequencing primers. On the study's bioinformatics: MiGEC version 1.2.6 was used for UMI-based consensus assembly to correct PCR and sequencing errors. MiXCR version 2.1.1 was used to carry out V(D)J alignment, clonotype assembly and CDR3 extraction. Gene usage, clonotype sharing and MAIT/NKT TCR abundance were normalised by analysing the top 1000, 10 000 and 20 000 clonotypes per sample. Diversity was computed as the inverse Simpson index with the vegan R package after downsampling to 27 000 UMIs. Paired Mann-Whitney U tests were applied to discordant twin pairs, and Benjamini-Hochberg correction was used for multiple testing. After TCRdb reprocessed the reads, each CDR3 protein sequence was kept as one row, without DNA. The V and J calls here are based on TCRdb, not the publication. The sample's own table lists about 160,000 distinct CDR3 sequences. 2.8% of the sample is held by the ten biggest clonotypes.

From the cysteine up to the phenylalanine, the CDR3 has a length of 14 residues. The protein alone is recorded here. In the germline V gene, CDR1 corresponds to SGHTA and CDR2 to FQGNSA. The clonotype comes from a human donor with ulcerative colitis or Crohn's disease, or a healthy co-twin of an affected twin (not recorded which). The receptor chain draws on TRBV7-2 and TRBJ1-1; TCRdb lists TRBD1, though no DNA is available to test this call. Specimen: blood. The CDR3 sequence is CASSLGPGDTEAFF.